Below are 17 T cell receptor beta chains sequenced from a single sample in a study of OX40 agonist ivuxolimab in advanced cancers. Produced via immunoSEQ multiplex PCR; TCRdb's table is partial and in-frame only. This table has about 48,000 clones, around 90% appearing once. The input for sequencing was CD4+ or CD8+ T cells sorted from blood, taken in a trial of the OX40 agonist ivuxolimab. All receptors come from an adult with an advanced solid tumor such as melanoma, head and neck, liver or kidney cancer.

V is TRBV28 and J is TRBJ2-1, with 8 bases fitting TRBD1. Germline V gene sequence: CDR1 MDHEN, CDR2 SYDVKM. With 6 bases clipped from V and 9 bases from J, the junction kept 10 bases outside the gene matches. CDR3 size: 14 residues. CDR3 sequence reads: CASSLDRGDGEQFF. As DNA, the CDR3 is TGTGCCAGCAGCCTAGACAGGGGAGATGGTGAGCAGTTCTTC.

The chain uses TRBV7-6 and TRBJ1-4; possibly TRBD1 for D (5 bases). Germline CDR1 and CDR2: SGHVS and FNYEAQ. The CDR3 runs to 15 residues. The V end was cut by 3 bases, the J end by 2 bases, with 10 bases between. The CDR3 DNA follows: TGTGCCAGCAGCTTGATGACAGAGACTAATGAAAAACTGTTTTTT. Protein: CASSLMTETNEKLFF.

V and J are TRBV10-3 and TRBJ1-1; tentative D call: TRBD1 (5 bases). The V end lost 5 bases, the J end lost 5 bases, and 15 bases lay between the germline ends. CDR3 size: 14 residues. CDR1 and CDR2 from the germline V gene are ENHRY and SYGVKD. In DNA form, the CDR3 reads TGTGCCATCAGTAAAGGCGGGGGGTCGACTGAAGCTTTCTTT. It specifies CAISKGGGSTEAFF.

The chain has TRBV9 and TRBJ2-3, with 9 bases lining up with TRBD2. CDR1 is SGDLS and CDR2 is YYNGEE in the germline V gene. The CDR3 sequence is 16 residues long. J gave up 3 bases and V 0 bases, and 5 bases lay outside the gene matches. CDR3 DNA: TGTGCCAGCAGCGTAGTCGGTAGCGGGAGTACAGATACGCAGTATTTT. The encoded protein is CASSVVGSGSTDTQYF.

V and J are TRBV7-9 and TRBJ1-4, with 11 bases lining up with TRBD1. This CDR3 comprises 16 residues. Per germline, CDR1 SEHNR and CDR2 FQNEAQ (reference sequence). J was trimmed by 10 bases and V by 4 bases; bases with no gene match: 11. DNA of the CDR3: TGTGCCAGCAGCTCGATGAACGGACAGGGGGCGGGAAAACTGTTTTTT. Its translation: CASSSMNGQGAGKLFF.

The V call is TRBV5-6, the J call TRBJ1-2, with 7 bases fitting TRBD1. Trimming took 2 bases from V and 7 from J; bases not matched to a gene: 14. The CDR3 covers 16 residues. Germline loops: CDR1 SGHDT, CDR2 YYEEEE. The CDR3 coding sequence is TGTGCCAGCAGCTTAAGGGTAACACAGGGGCGTCCTGGCTACACCTTC. It encodes CASSLRVTQGRPGYTF.

The chain has TRBV2 and TRBJ2-7; D not resolved. Deletions cut 2 bases from V and 2 bases from J, with 7 bases between. The CDR3 is 13 amino acids. From germline, CDR1 is SNHLY and CDR2 FYNNEI. The CDR3 DNA sequence: TGTGCCAGCAGTGAAATGGGAACCTACGAGCAGTACTTC. Its protein is CASSEMGTYEQYF.

The gene calls are TRBV30 and TRBJ2-5; tentative D call: TRBD1 (7 bases). The end of the DNA aligns better with TRBJ2-7, so the J call may be wrong. CDR3 length: 15 residues. The V gene's germline CDR1 is GTSNPN and CDR2 SVGIG (reference sequence). CDR3 sequence reads: CAWTPEGTVTYEQYF. As DNA, the CDR3 is TGTGCCTGGACCCCGGAGGGGACAGTTACCTACGAGCAGTACTTC.

The CDR3 loop is CARKDPGLAGGEPYEQYF. The CDR3 region has the DNA TGTGCCAGGAAAGATCCGGGACTAGCGGGAGGGGAGCCCTACGAGCAGTACTTC. The J gene is TRBJ2-7, the V gene TRBV2; 16 bases fit TRBD2. This CDR3 is built from 18 residues. In germline, CDR1 is SNHLY, CDR2 FYNNEI. Unmatched junction bases numbered 13, after V lost 9 bases and J lost 2 bases.

The chain recombines TRBV20-1 with TRBJ2-3, with D unresolved. The germline CDR1 and CDR2 sequences are DFQATT and SNEGSKA (reference sequence). The CDR3 length is 11 residues. Trimming left V 2 bases short and J 6 bases short, with 6 bases between. The CDR3 nucleotides are TGCAGTGCTAGACTGGCGGATACGCAGTATTTT. Encoded protein: CSARLADTQYF.

CDR3 nucleotide sequence: TGTGCCAGCGGTATCTCAGGTGACCAAGAGACCCAGTACTTC. As protein: CASGISGDQETQYF. The V and J genes are TRBV6-5 and TRBJ2-5; D is unclear. This CDR3 has 14 amino acids. Germline V gives CDR1 MNHEY, CDR2 SVGAGI. V was pared by 8 bases and J by 0 bases, with 13 bases between.

The genes are TRBV29-1 and TRBJ1-3, with a tentative D call TRBD1 (5 bases). V was pared by 3 bases and J by 1 base, with 16 bases between. The germline V gene has CDR1 SQVTM and CDR2 ANQGSEA. The CDR3 is made up of 16 amino acids. The CDR3 spells CSVEAGQGDSGNTIYF. As DNA, the CDR3 is TGCAGCGTTGAGGCGGGGCAGGGAGATTCTGGAAACACCATATATTTT.

This clone occurred a few times. This chain connects TRBV7-6 to TRBJ1-3; D call uncertain. The CDR3 is made up of 15 amino acids. In germline, CDR1 is SGHVS, CDR2 FNYEAQ. V was shortened by 1 base and J by 4 bases, with 11 bases between the two germline ends. The CDR3 is CASSLEAGVGNTIYF. DNA for the CDR3: TGTGCCAGCAGCTTAGAAGCGGGAGTGGGAAACACCATATATTTT. Full variable domain (missing parts from reference TRBV7-6 and TRBJ1-3): GAGVSQSPRYKVTKRGQDVALRCDPISGHVSLYWYRQALGQGPEFLTYFNYEAQQDKSGLPNDRFSAERPEGSISTLTIQRTEQRDSAMYRCASSLEAGVGNTIYFGEGSWLTVV.

The chain recombines TRBV5-6 with TRBJ1-2; no definite D call. The germline V and J ends were trimmed by 1 base and 8 bases, with 15 bases remaining between them. Looked up from germline, CDR1 is SGHDT and CDR2 is YYEEEE. The CDR3 has 14 residues. In DNA, the CDR3 is TGTGCCAGCAGCTTGTATCCAGGCGCCAGCGGCTACACCTTC. Amino acids: CASSLYPGASGYTF.

The chain joins TRBV18 to TRBJ2-2, with TRBD2 matching over 10 bases. The V and J ends lost 2 bases and 4 bases, in that order; junction bases with no gene match: 7. The CDR3 contains 17 residues. From germline, CDR1 is KGHSH and CDR2 LQKENI. The CDR3 spells CASSPTVAGGSTGELFF. In DNA form, the CDR3 reads TGTGCCAGCTCACCAACGGTAGCGGGAGGCAGCACCGGGGAGCTGTTTTTT.

The chain joins TRBV20-1 to TRBJ2-7; TRBD1 or TRBD2 may be the D gene (5 bases each). CDR1 is DFQATT and CDR2 is SNEGSKA in the germline V gene (reference sequence). V lost 6 bases and J lost 5, with 11 bases in between. The CDR3 totals 11 residues. DNA for the CDR3: TGCAGTGCCCTTGGGGGAAACGAGCAGTACTTC. Amino acids: CSALGGNEQYF.

This clone was seen only once. This chain joins TRBV5-6 and TRBJ2-7; unclear D gene. CDR3 size: 13 residues. V was clipped by 0 bases and J by 6 bases, with 10 bases between them. CDR1 and CDR2 (germline): SGHDT, YYEEEE. The CDR3 here is CASSLVIGLEQYF. Here the CDR3 DNA reads TGTGCCAGCAGCTTGGTCATCGGGCTCGAGCAGTACTTC.